The subject of this entry is one T cell receptor beta chain. What it binds is unknown. The data were taken from a study of OX40 agonist ivuxolimab in advanced cancers. Study results and limitations: Relative to CD4+ cells, CD8+ T cells on average had more expanded clones.

Clones were read by immunoSEQ multiplex PCR, and TCRdb kept only the in-frame ones, dropping some. Among about 15,000 clones listed, about 80% were seen once. The material sequenced was CD4+ or CD8+ T cells sorted from blood, taken in a trial of the OX40 agonist ivuxolimab. The source of this sequence is an adult with an advanced solid tumor such as melanoma, head and neck, liver or kidney cancer.

The CDR3 reads CASSLGIVMGSREKLFF. The CDR3 DNA follows: TGTGCCAGCAGTTTGGGAATTGTCATGGGGTCCCGGGAAAAACTGTTTTTT. The V call is TRBV28, the J call TRBJ1-4; D not certain. Trimming took 3 bases from V and 8 from J, leaving 22 bases between them. The CDR3 is made up of 17 amino acids. Germline V gives CDR1 MDHEN, CDR2 SYDVKM.